This TCR beta chain was captured in a study of CD8+ T cells in alopecia areata. Study overall: Treated patients swallowed 5 to 10 mg of oral tofacitinib twice daily. Study-wide findings and caveats: The treated group had a single nonresponder, limiting CD8+ expansion-response conclusions.

A note on this clone: The antigen is not known.

The J segment lost 5 bases and the V segment lost 1 base, leaving 11 bases of the junction unmatched. From germline, CDR1 is GTSNPN and CDR2 SVGIG (reference sequence). This CDR3 spans 16 amino acids. Extraction and reverse transcription of RNA yielded cDNA as the sequencing template. Some clones are missing from TCRdb's copy, which holds only in-frame ones; the method was immunoSEQ multiplex PCR. The sample shows roughly 220,000 clones, more than 60% of them seen only once. Treatment described: oral pan-JAK inhibitor, 5-10 mg twice daily. A FACSAria was used to sort CD4+ and CD8+ T cells. These cells came from PBMCs.

The J gene is TRBJ2-1, the V gene TRBV30; 7 bases map to TRBD1. The sequencing used CD4+ T cells sorted from blood, collected around week 42, from a patient treated with tofacitinib. The TCR originated in a human donor with alopecia areata. Here the CDR3 DNA reads TGTGCCTGGAGTGGCGATATGGGACAGCGTAACAATGAGCAGTTCTTC. Translating gives CAWSGDMGQRNNEQFF.